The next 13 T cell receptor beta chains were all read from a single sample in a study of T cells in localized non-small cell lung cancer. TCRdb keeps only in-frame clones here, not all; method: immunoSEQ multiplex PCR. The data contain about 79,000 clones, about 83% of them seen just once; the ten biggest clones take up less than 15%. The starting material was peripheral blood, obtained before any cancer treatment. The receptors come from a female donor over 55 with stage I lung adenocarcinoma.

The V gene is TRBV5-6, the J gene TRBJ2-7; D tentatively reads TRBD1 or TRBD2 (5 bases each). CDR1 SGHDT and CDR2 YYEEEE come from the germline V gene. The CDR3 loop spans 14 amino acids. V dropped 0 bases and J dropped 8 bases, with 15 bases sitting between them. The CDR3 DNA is TGTGCCAGCAGCTTGGGAAGGACCCGGGGACAGCAGTACTTC. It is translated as CASSLGRTRGQQYF.

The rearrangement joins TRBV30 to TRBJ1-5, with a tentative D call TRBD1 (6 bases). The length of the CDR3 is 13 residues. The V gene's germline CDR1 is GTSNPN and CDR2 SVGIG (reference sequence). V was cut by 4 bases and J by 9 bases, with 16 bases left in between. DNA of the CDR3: TGTGCCTGGAACGACAGGTGGCAATCGCCCCAGCATTTT. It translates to CAWNDRWQSPQHF.

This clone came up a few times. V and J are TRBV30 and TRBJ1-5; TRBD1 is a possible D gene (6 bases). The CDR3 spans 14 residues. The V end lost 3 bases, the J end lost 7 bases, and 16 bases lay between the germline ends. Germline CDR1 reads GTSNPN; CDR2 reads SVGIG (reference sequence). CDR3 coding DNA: TGTGCCTGGAGCGGGGGGCGGGCAGGGCAGCCCCAGCATTTT. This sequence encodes CAWSGGRAGQPQHF.

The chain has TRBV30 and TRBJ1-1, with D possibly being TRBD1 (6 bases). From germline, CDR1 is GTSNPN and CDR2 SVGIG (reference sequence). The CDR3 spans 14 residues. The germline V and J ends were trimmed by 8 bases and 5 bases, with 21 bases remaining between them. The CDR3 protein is CAQGRRQGETEAFF. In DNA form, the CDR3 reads TGTGCCCAGGGGAGGCGGCAGGGTGAAACTGAAGCTTTCTTT.

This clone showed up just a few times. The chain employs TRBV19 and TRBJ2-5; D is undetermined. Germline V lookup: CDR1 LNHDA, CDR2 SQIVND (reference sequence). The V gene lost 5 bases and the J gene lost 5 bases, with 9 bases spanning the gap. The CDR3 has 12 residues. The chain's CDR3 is CASSASWETQYF. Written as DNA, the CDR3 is TGTGCCAGTAGTGCCTCGTGGGAGACCCAGTACTTC.

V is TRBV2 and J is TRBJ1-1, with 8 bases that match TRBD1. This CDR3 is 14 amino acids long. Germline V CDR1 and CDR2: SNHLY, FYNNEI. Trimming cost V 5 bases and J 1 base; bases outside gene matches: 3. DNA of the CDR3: TGTGCCAGCAGTTCGGGACAGGCGAACACTGAAGCTTTCTTT. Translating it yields CASSSGQANTEAFF. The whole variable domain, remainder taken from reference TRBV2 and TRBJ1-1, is EPEVTQTPSHQVTQMGQEVILRCVPISNHLYFYWYRQILGQKVEFLVSFYNNEISEKSEIFDDQFSVERPDGSNFTLKIRSTKLEDSAMYFCASSSGQANTEAFFGQGTRLTVV.

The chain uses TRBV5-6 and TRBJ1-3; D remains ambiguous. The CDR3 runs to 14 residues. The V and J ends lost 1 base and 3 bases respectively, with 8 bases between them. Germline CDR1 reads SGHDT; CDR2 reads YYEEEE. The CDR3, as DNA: TGTGCCAGCAGCTTGCGGAGTGGTGGAAACACCATATATTTT. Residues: CASSLRSGGNTIYF. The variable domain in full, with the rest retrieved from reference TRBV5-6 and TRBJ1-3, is DAGVTQSPTHLIKTRGQQVTLRCSPKSGHDTVSWYQQALGQGPQFIFQYYEEEERQRGNFPDRFSGHQFPNYSSELNVNALLLGDSALYLCASSLRSGGNTIYFGEGSWLTVV.

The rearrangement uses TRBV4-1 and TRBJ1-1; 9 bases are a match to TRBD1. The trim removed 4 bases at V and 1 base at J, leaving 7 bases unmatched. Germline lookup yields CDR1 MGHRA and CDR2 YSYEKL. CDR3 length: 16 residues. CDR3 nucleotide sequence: TGCGCCAGCAGCCTACTATCGGGACAGGGGAACACTGAAGCTTTCTTT. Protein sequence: CASSLLSGQGNTEAFF.

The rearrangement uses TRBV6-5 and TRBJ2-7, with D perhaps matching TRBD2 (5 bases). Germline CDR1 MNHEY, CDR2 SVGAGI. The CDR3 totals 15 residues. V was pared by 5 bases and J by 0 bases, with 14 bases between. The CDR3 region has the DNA TGTGCCAGCAGTAAATCCGGGATCGACTCCTACGAGCAGTACTTC. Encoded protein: CASSKSGIDSYEQYF.

CDR3 in amino acids: CASSEAGGPVEQFF. As DNA, the CDR3 is TGTGCCAGCAGTGAGGCGGGGGGGCCAGTTGAGCAGTTCTTC. The rearrangement joins TRBV25-1 to TRBJ2-1, with 9 nucleotides matching TRBD2. This CDR3 has 14 residues. V lost 3 bases and J lost 9; bases outside the gene matches: 6. Germline V gene sequence: CDR1 MGHDK, CDR2 SYGVNS.

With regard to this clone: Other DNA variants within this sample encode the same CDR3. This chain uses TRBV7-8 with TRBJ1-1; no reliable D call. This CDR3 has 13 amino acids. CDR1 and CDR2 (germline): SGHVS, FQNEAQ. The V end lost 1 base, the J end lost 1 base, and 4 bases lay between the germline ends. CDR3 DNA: TGTGCCAGCAGCTTAGGACGGAACACTGAAGCTTTCTTT. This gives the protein CASSLGRNTEAFF.

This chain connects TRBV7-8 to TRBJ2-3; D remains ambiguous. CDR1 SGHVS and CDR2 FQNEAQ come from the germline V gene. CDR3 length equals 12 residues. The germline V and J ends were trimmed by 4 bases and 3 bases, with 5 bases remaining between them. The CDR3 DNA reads TGTGCCAGCAGCTACACGACAGATACGCAGTATTTT. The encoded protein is CASSYTTDTQYF.

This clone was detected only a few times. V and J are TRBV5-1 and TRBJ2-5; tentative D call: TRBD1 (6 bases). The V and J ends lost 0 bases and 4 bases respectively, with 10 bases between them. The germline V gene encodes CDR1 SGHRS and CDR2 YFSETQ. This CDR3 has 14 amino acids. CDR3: CASSLGGLGETQYF. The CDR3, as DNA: TGCGCCAGCAGCTTGGGGGGGCTGGGAGAGACCCAGTACTTC.